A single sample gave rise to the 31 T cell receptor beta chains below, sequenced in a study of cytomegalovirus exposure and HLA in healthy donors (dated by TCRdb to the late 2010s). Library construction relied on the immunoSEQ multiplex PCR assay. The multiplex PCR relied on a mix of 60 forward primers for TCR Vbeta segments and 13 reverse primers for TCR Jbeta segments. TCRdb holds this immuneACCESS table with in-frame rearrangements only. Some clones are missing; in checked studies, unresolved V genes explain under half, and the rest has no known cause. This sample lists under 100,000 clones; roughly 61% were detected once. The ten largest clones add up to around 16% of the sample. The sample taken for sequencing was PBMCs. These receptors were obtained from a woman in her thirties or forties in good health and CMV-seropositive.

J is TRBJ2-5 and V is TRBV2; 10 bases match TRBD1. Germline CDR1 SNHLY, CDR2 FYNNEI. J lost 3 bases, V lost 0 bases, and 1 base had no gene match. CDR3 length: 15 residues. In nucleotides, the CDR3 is TGTGCCAGCAGTGAAGCGGGGACAGGGGAAGAGACCCAGTACTTC. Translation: CASSEAGTGEETQYF. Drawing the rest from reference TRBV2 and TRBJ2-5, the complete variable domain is EPEVTQTPSHQVTQMGQEVILRCVPISNHLYFYWYRQILGQKVEFLVSFYNNEISEKSEIFDDQFSVERPDGSNFTLKIRSTKLEDSAMYFCASSEAGTGEETQYFGPGTRLLVL.

This CDR3 is CASSTTGQGYNEQFF. DNA for the CDR3: TGCGCCAGCAGCACGACGGGACAGGGCTACAATGAGCAGTTCTTC. This sequence joins TRBV5-1 and TRBJ2-1, with 9 bases fitting TRBD1. This CDR3 comprises 15 residues. Per germline, CDR1 SGHRS and CDR2 YFSETQ. V shed 4 bases and J 3 bases; nucleotides not matched to a gene: 5.

CDR3 DNA sequence: TGTGCCAGCAGTGGAGTCCAGGGGCACACAGATACGCAGTATTTT. Its protein is CASSGVQGHTDTQYF. V is TRBV25-1 and J is TRBJ2-3, with D possibly being TRBD1 (6 bases). The CDR3 has 15 amino acids. The V end lost 4 bases, the J end lost 2 bases, and 13 bases lay between the germline ends. CDR1 is MGHDK, CDR2 SYGVNS, per germline.

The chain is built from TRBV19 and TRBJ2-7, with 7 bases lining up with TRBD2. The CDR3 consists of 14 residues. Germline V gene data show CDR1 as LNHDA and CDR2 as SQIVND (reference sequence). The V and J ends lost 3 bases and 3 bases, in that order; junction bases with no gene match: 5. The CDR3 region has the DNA TGTGCCAGTAGTATGGGGACTAACCACTACGAGCAGTACTTC. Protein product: CASSMGTNHYEQYF.

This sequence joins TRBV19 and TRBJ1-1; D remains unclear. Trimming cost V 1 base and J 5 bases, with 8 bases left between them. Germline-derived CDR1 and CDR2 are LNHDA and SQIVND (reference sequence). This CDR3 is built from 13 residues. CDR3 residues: CASSIGRETEAFF. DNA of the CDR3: TGTGCCAGTAGTATAGGTCGGGAAACTGAAGCTTTCTTT. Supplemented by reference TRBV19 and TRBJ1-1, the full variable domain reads DGGITQSPKYLFRKEGQNVTLSCEQNLNHDAMYWYRQDPGQGLRLIYYSQIVNDFQKGDIAEGYSVSREKKESFPLTVTSAQKNPTAFYLCASSIGRETEAFFGQGTRLTVV.

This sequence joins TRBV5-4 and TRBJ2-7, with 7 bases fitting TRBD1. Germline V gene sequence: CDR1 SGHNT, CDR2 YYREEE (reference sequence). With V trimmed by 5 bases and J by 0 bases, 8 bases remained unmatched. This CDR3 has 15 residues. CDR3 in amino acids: CASSPPGDSSYEQYF. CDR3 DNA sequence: TGTGCCAGCAGTCCCCCCGGGGACAGCTCCTACGAGCAGTACTTC.

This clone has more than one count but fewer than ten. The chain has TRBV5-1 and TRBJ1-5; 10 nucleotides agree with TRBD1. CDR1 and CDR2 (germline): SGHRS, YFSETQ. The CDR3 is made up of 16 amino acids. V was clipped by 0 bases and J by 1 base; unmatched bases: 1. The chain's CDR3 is CASSLGTGGSNQPQHF. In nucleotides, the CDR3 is TGCGCCAGCAGCTTGGGGACAGGGGGAAGCAATCAGCCCCAGCATTTT.

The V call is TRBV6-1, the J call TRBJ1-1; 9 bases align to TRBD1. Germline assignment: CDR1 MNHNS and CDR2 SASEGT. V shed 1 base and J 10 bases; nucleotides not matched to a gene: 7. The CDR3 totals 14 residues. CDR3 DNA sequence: TGTGCCAGCAGTGAAGTGAGACAGGGGGTTTTAGCTTTCTTT. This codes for CASSEVRQGVLAFF.

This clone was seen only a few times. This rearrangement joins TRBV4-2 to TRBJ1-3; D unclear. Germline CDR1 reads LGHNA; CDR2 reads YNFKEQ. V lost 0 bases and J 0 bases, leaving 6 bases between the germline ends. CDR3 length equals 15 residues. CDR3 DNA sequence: TGTGCCAGCAGCCAAGATAGAGCCTCTGGAAACACCATATATTTT. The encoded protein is CASSQDRASGNTIYF.

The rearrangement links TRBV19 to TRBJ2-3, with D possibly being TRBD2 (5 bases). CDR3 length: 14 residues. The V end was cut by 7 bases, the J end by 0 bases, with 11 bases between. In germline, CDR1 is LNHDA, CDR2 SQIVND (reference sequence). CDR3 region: CASKAVASTDTQYF. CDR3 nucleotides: TGTGCCAGTAAAGCGGTGGCTAGCACAGATACGCAGTATTTT.

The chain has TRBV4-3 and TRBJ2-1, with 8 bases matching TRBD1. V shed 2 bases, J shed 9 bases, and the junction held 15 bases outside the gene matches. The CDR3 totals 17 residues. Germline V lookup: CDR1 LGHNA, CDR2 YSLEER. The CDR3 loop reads CASSQYFEDRVLGEQFF. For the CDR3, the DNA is TGCGCCAGCAGCCAATACTTCGAGGACAGGGTATTAGGTGAGCAGTTCTTC.

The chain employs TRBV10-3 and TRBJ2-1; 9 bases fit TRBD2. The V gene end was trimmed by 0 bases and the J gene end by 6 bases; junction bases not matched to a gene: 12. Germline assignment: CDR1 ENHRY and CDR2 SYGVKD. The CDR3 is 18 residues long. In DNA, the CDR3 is TGTGCCATCAGTGAGTCGGTTTCGCGCGGGAGGGCGTTCAATGAGCAGTTCTTC. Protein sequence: CAISESVSRGRAFNEQFF.

The CDR3 spells CASSSQGNSNQPQHF. In DNA, the CDR3 is TGTGCCAGCAGCTCGCAGGGTAATAGCAATCAGCCCCAGCATTTT. This chain connects TRBV7-2 to TRBJ1-5, with a weak D call TRBD1 (5 bases). CDR3 length: 15 residues. Trimming shortened V by 4 bases and J by 0 bases, and 10 bases separated the two germline ends. The V gene's germline CDR1 is SGHTA and CDR2 FQGNSA.

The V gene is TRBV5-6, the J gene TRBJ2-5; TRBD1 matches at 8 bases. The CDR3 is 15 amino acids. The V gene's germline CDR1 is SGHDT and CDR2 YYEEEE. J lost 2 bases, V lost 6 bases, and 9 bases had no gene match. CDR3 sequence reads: CASTSDRGGQETQYF. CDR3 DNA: TGTGCCAGCACCTCCGACAGGGGTGGGCAAGAGACCCAGTACTTC.

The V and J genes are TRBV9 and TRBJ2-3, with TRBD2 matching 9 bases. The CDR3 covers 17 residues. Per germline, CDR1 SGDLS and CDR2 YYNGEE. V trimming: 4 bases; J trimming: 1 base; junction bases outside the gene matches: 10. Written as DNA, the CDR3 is TGTGCCAGCAGCTCCCGGATGGCGGGAGGGGGCACAGATACGCAGTATTTT. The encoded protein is CASSSRMAGGGTDTQYF.

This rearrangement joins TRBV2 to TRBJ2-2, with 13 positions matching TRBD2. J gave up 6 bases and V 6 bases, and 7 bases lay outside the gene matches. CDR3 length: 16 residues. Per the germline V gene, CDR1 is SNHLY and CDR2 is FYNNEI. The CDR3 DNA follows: TGTGCCAGCAGATCCAGGACTAGCGGGAGCGCCGGGGAGCTGTTTTTT. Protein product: CASRSRTSGSAGELFF.

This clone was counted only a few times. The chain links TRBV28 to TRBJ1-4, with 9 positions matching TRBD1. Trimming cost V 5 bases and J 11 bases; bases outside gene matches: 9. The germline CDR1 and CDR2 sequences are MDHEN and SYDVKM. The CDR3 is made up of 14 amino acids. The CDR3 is CASSTGGAARKLFF. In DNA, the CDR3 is TGTGCCAGCAGTACAGGGGGCGCGGCGCGGAAACTGTTTTTT.

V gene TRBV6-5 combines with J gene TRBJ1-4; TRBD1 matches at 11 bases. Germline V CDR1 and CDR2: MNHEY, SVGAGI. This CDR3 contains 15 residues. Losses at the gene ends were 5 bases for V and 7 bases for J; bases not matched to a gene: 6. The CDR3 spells CASSLAGTGGEKLFF. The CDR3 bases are TGTGCCAGCAGTCTCGCCGGGACAGGGGGTGAAAAACTGTTTTTT.

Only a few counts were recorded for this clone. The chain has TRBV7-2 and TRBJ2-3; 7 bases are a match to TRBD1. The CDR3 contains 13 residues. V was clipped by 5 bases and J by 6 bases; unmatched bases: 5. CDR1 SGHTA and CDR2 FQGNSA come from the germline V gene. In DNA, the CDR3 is TGTGCCAGCAGCCCCCAGACAGGGGATACGCAGTATTTT. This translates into CASSPQTGDTQYF. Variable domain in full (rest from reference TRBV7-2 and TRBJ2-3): GAGVSQSPSNKVTEKGKDVELRCDPISGHTALYWYRQSLGQGLEFLIYFQGNSAPDKSGLPSDRFSAERTGGSVSTLTIQRTQQEDSAVYLCASSPQTGDTQYFGPGTRLTVL.

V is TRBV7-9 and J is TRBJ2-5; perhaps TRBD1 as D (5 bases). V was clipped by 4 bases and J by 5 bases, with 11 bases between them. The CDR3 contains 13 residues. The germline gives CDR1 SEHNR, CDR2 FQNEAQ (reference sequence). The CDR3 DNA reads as TGTGCCAGCAGCTCAACAGGTCAGGAGACCCAGTACTTC. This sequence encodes CASSSTGQETQYF.

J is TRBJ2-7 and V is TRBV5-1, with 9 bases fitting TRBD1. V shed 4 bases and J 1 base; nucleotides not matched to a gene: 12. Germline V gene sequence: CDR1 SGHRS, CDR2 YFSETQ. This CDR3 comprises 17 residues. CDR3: CASSGAGQGQFSYEQYF. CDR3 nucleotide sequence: TGCGCCAGCAGCGGGGCGGGACAGGGTCAATTTTCCTACGAGCAGTACTTC.

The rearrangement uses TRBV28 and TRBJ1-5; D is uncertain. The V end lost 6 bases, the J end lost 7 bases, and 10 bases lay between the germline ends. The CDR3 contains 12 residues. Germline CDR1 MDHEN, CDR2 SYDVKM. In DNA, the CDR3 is TGTGCCAGCAGCCCATCCTACCAGCCCCAGCATTTT. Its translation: CASSPSYQPQHF.

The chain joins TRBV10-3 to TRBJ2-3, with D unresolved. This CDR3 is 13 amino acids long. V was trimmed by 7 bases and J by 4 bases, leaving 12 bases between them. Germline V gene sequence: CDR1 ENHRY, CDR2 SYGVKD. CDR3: CAITGELADTQYF. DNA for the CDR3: TGTGCCATCACCGGTGAGTTAGCAGATACGCAGTATTTT.

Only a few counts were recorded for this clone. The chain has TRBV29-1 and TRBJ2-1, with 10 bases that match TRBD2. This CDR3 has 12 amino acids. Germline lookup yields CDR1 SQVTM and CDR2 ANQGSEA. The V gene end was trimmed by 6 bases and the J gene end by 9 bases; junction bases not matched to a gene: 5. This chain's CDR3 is CSVIGTSVEQFF. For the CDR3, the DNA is TGCAGCGTCATTGGGACTAGCGTTGAGCAGTTCTTC.

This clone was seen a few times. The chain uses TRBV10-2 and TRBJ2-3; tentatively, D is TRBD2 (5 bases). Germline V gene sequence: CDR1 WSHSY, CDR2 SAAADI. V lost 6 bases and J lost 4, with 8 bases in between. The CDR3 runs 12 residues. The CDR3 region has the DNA TGCGCCAGCAGCACCGGGGCAGATACGCAGTATTTT. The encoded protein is CASSTGADTQYF.

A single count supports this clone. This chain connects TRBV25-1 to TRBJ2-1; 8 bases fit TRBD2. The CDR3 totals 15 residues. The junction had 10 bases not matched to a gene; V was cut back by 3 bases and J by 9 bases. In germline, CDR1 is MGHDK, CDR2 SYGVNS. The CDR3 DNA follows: TGTGCCAGCAGTGAGGGCGGACTAGCAGCCAGTGAGCAGTTCTTC. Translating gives CASSEGGLAASEQFF.

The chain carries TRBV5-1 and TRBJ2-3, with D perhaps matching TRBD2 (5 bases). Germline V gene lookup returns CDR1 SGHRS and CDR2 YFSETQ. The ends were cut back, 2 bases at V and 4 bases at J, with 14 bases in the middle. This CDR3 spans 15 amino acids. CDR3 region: CASSFFSAEADTQYF. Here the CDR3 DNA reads TGCGCCAGCAGCTTTTTCAGCGCGGAGGCAGATACGCAGTATTTT.

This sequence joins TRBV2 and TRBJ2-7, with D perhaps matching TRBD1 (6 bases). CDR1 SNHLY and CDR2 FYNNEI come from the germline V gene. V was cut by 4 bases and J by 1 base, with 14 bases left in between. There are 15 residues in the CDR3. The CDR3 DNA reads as TGTGCCAGCAGTGCGTGGGACATGCGATCCTACGAGCAGTACTTC. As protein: CASSAWDMRSYEQYF.

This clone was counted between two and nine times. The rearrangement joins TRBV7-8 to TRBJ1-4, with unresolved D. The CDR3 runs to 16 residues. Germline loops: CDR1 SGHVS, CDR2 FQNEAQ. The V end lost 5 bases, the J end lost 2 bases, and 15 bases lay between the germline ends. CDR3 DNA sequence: TGTGCCAGCAGCCCCGTGAGGATAAGGACTAATGAAAAACTGTTTTTT. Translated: CASSPVRIRTNEKLFF.

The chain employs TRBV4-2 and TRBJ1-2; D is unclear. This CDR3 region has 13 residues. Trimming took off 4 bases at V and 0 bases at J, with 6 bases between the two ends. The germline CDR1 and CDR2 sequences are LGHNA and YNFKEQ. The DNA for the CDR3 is TGTGCCAGCAGCCCGGGAACTAACTATGGCTACACCTTC. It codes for CASSPGTNYGYTF.

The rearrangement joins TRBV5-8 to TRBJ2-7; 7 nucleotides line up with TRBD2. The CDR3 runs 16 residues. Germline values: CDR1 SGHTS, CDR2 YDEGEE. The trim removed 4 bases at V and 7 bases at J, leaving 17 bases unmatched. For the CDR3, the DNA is TGTGCCAGCAGCCAGTACGTGGGGGGGAAAGTCGAGGAGCAGTACTTC. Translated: CASSQYVGGKVEEQYF.